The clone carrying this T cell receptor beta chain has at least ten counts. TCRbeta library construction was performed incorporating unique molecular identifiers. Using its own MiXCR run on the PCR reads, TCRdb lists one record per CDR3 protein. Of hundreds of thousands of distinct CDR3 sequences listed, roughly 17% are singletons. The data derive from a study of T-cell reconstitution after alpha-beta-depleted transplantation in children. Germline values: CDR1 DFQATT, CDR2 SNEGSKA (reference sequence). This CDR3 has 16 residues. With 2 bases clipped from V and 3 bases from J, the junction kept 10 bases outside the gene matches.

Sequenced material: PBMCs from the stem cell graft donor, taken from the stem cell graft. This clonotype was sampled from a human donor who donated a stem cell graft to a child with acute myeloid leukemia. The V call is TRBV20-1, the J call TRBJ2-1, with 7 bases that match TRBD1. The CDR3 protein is CSARFDRAFGYNEQFF. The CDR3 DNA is TGCAGTGCTAGATTCGACAGGGCATTTGGCTACAATGAGCAGTTCTTC.